Listed below are T cell receptor beta chains from one sample, sequenced in a study of shared clonotypes between healthy human individuals. Profiled with immunoSEQ multiplex PCR; TCRdb holds only in-frame clones, not every one. The sample lists 600,000 or so clones, roughly 98% seen once, with 0.25% to 0.35% in the top ten. Sequenced input: naive CD8+ T cells sorted from blood. The receptors stem from a man aged 30 to 45 in good health. CDR3s include the opening cysteine and the closing phenylalanine or tryptophan. Fields, in order: CDR3 protein, CDR3 DNA, clone size, V gene, J gene, D gene, CDR3 length. A D gene is named only where the DNA matches it firmly. Some rows have no size entry. The others give once, few or many, or a class for an expanded clone.

cdr3_aa: CASSLSLDQPQHF
cdr3_nt: TGTGCCAGCAGCTTATCGCTCGATCAGCCCCAGCATTTT
clone_size: -
v_call: TRBV11-2
j_call: TRBJ1-5
d_call: -
cdr3_length: 13

cdr3_aa: CASSLGLLEQYF
cdr3_nt: TGTGCCAGCAGCTTAGGCCTACTAGAGCAGTACTTC
clone_size: -
v_call: TRBV7-8
j_call: TRBJ2-7
d_call: -
cdr3_length: 12

cdr3_aa: CASSSLTSGPSSYEQYF
cdr3_nt: TGTGCCAGCAGCTCCCTGACTAGCGGGCCTAGCTCCTACGAGCAGTACTTC
clone_size: -
v_call: TRBV7-6
j_call: TRBJ2-7
d_call: TRBD2
cdr3_length: 17

cdr3_aa: CASISGAGALYNEQFF
cdr3_nt: TGTGCCAGCATCTCCGGGGCGGGGGCCCTTTACAATGAGCAGTTCTTC
clone_size: -
v_call: TRBV27
j_call: TRBJ2-1
d_call: -
cdr3_length: 16

cdr3_aa: CAIRGRHESTDTQYF
cdr3_nt: TGTGCCATCAGGGGAAGGCATGAGAGCACAGATACGCAGTATTTT
clone_size: -
v_call: TRBV10-3
j_call: TRBJ2-3
d_call: -
cdr3_length: 15

cdr3_aa: CASSVDRGQPQHF
cdr3_nt: TGTGCCAGCAGTGTCGATAGGGGTCAGCCCCAGCATTTT
clone_size: -
v_call: TRBV2
j_call: TRBJ1-5
d_call: -
cdr3_length: 13

cdr3_aa: CASSPWISAVNYGYTF
cdr3_nt: TGTGCCAGCAGCCCCTGGATCTCGGCAGTGAACTATGGCTACACCTTC
clone_size: -
v_call: TRBV14
j_call: TRBJ1-2
d_call: -
cdr3_length: 16

cdr3_aa: CASRGEHETQYF
cdr3_nt: TGTGCCAGCAGGGGGGAGCATGAGACCCAGTACTTC
clone_size: -
v_call: TRBV25-1
j_call: TRBJ2-5
d_call: -
cdr3_length: 12

cdr3_aa: CASSLDRGELFF
cdr3_nt: TGTGCCAGCAGCTTAGATCGGGGGGAGCTGTTTTTT
clone_size: -
v_call: TRBV11-3
j_call: TRBJ2-2
d_call: -
cdr3_length: 12

cdr3_aa: CASQRTSISYNEQFF
cdr3_nt: TGTGCCAGCCAGCGGACTAGCATTTCCTACAATGAGCAGTTCTTC
clone_size: -
v_call: TRBV7-8
j_call: TRBJ2-1
d_call: TRBD2
cdr3_length: 15

cdr3_aa: CSGATGVDLVANEQFF
cdr3_nt: TGCAGCGGCGCAACAGGGGTTGACCTCGTGGCGAATGAGCAGTTCTTC
clone_size: -
v_call: TRBV29-1
j_call: TRBJ2-1
d_call: TRBD1
cdr3_length: 16

cdr3_aa: CASSNGPAPGEQFF
cdr3_nt: TGCGCCAGCAGCAACGGGCCCGCCCCGGGTGAGCAGTTCTTC
clone_size: -
v_call: TRBV5-1
j_call: TRBJ2-1
d_call: -
cdr3_length: 14

cdr3_aa: CASSLPPGGEQFF
cdr3_nt: TGTGCCAGCAGCCTACCCCCCGGTGGCGAGCAGTTCTTC
clone_size: once
v_call: TRBV7-8
j_call: TRBJ2-1
d_call: -
cdr3_length: 13

cdr3_aa: CASSENSNQPQHF
cdr3_nt: TGTGCCAGCAGCGAAAATAGCAATCAGCCCCAGCATTTT
clone_size: -
v_call: TRBV7-8
j_call: TRBJ1-5
d_call: -
cdr3_length: 13

cdr3_aa: CASSLGPADGSNQPQHF
cdr3_nt: TGTGCCAGCAGCTTGGGGCCGGCAGATGGAAGCAATCAGCCCCAGCATTTT
clone_size: -
v_call: TRBV7-9
j_call: TRBJ1-5
d_call: -
cdr3_length: 17

cdr3_aa: CASSFSGGAYEQYF
cdr3_nt: TGTGCCAGCAGCTTCTCAGGGGGTGCCTACGAGCAGTACTTC
clone_size: -
v_call: TRBV7-2
j_call: TRBJ2-7
d_call: TRBD1
cdr3_length: 14

cdr3_aa: CASSQSTLAGRIGGELFF
cdr3_nt: TGTGCCAGCAGCCAATCCACCCTAGCGGGAAGGATCGGCGGGGAGCTGTTTTTT
clone_size: -
v_call: TRBV9
j_call: TRBJ2-2
d_call: TRBD2
cdr3_length: 18

cdr3_aa: CASSSPGLEISTDTQYF
cdr3_nt: TGTGCCAGCAGCTCTCCGGGACTCGAGATCTCCACAGATACGCAGTATTTT
clone_size: -
v_call: TRBV7-9
j_call: TRBJ2-3
d_call: -
cdr3_length: 17

cdr3_aa: CASSLEGVTEAFF
cdr3_nt: TGTGCCAGCAGCCTAGAGGGGGTAACTGAAGCTTTCTTT
clone_size: -
v_call: TRBV11-3
j_call: TRBJ1-1
d_call: -
cdr3_length: 13

cdr3_aa: CASTSTGRSLYNEQFF
cdr3_nt: TGTGCCAGCACCTCCACGGGACGGAGTCTCTACAATGAGCAGTTCTTC
clone_size: -
v_call: TRBV7-9
j_call: TRBJ2-1
d_call: -
cdr3_length: 16

cdr3_aa: CASRPDRGRDGELFF
cdr3_nt: TGTGCCAGTAGACCTGACAGGGGGCGGGACGGGGAGCTGTTTTTT
clone_size: once
v_call: TRBV19
j_call: TRBJ2-2
d_call: TRBD1
cdr3_length: 15

cdr3_aa: CASSQVLGQPQHF
cdr3_nt: TGCGCCAGCAGCCAGGTGTTAGGTCAGCCCCAGCATTTT
clone_size: -
v_call: TRBV4-1
j_call: TRBJ1-5
d_call: -
cdr3_length: 13

cdr3_aa: CASSQSVTSGSRTYEQYF
cdr3_nt: TGCGCCAGCAGCCAATCGGTGACTAGCGGGAGTAGAACCTACGAGCAGTACTTC
clone_size: -
v_call: TRBV4-3
j_call: TRBJ2-7
d_call: TRBD2
cdr3_length: 18

cdr3_aa: CATGEGGNTIYF
cdr3_nt: TGTGCCACTGGGGAAGGTGGAAACACCATATATTTT
clone_size: -
v_call: TRBV6-1
j_call: TRBJ1-3
d_call: -
cdr3_length: 12

cdr3_aa: CASSPPDRAGNTIYF
cdr3_nt: TGTGCCAGCTCACCTCCGGACAGGGCTGGAAACACCATATATTTT
clone_size: -
v_call: TRBV18
j_call: TRBJ1-3
d_call: TRBD1
cdr3_length: 15

cdr3_aa: CSVMVGLGTGELFF
cdr3_nt: TGCAGCGTTATGGTAGGACTTGGGACCGGGGAGCTGTTTTTT
clone_size: -
v_call: TRBV29-1
j_call: TRBJ2-2
d_call: -
cdr3_length: 14

cdr3_aa: CASSSPRDRGTYEQYF
cdr3_nt: TGTGCCAGCAGCTCCCCCCGGGACAGGGGGACCTACGAGCAGTACTTC
clone_size: -
v_call: TRBV7-9
j_call: TRBJ2-7
d_call: TRBD1
cdr3_length: 16

cdr3_aa: CAMGANTGELFF
cdr3_nt: TGTGCAATGGGGGCGAACACCGGGGAGCTGTTTTTT
clone_size: -
v_call: TRBV7-7
j_call: TRBJ2-2
d_call: -
cdr3_length: 12

cdr3_aa: CASSSGTFGYTF
cdr3_nt: TGTGCCAGCAGCTCGGGGACATTTGGCTACACCTTC
clone_size: -
v_call: TRBV7-9
j_call: TRBJ1-2
d_call: -
cdr3_length: 12

cdr3_aa: CASVERLRETQYF
cdr3_nt: TGTGCCAGCGTGGAACGGTTGAGGGAGACCCAGTACTTC
clone_size: -
v_call: TRBV18
j_call: TRBJ2-5
d_call: -
cdr3_length: 13

cdr3_aa: CASSHQRDRYEQYF
cdr3_nt: TGTGCCAGCAGCCATCAGCGGGATCGCTACGAGCAGTACTTC
clone_size: -
v_call: TRBV27
j_call: TRBJ2-7
d_call: TRBD2
cdr3_length: 14

cdr3_aa: CASSSNVYEQYF
cdr3_nt: TGTGCCAGCAGCTCGAACGTCTACGAGCAGTACTTC
clone_size: -
v_call: TRBV7-9
j_call: TRBJ2-7
d_call: -
cdr3_length: 12

cdr3_aa: CASSQGLAGTDTQYF
cdr3_nt: TGCGCCAGCAGCCAAGGACTAGCGGGCACAGATACGCAGTATTTT
clone_size: -
v_call: TRBV4-1
j_call: TRBJ2-3
d_call: TRBD2
cdr3_length: 15

cdr3_aa: CASSPTSGWSDTQYF
cdr3_nt: TGTGCCAGCAGTCCGACTAGCGGGTGGTCAGATACGCAGTATTTT
clone_size: once
v_call: TRBV28
j_call: TRBJ2-3
d_call: TRBD2
cdr3_length: 15

cdr3_aa: CASSDSWAGAHEQFF
cdr3_nt: TGTGCCAGCAGTGACTCGTGGGCGGGAGCGCATGAGCAGTTCTTC
clone_size: -
v_call: TRBV6-4
j_call: TRBJ2-1
d_call: TRBD2
cdr3_length: 15

cdr3_aa: CASSPQGLPNGANVLTF
cdr3_nt: TGCGCCAGCAGCCCTCAGGGACTCCCAAATGGGGCCAACGTCCTGACTTTC
clone_size: -
v_call: TRBV4-3
j_call: TRBJ2-6
d_call: -
cdr3_length: 17

cdr3_aa: CASSHLDDRGLFYEQYF
cdr3_nt: TGTGCCAGCAGCCATCTGGATGACAGGGGGCTTTTCTACGAGCAGTACTTC
clone_size: -
v_call: TRBV14
j_call: TRBJ2-7
d_call: TRBD1
cdr3_length: 17

cdr3_aa: CASSLSPTLMNTEAFF
cdr3_nt: TGTGCCAGCAGTTTATCCCCGACACTAATGAACACTGAAGCTTTCTTT
clone_size: -
v_call: TRBV27
j_call: TRBJ1-1
d_call: -
cdr3_length: 16

cdr3_aa: CASTILAGGGTDTQYF
cdr3_nt: TGTGCCAGCACTATTTTGGCAGGGGGCGGCACAGATACGCAGTATTTT
clone_size: -
v_call: TRBV27
j_call: TRBJ2-3
d_call: TRBD1
cdr3_length: 16

cdr3_aa: CASSLQFYEQYF
cdr3_nt: TGTGCCAGCAGCTTACAATTCTACGAGCAGTACTTC
clone_size: -
v_call: TRBV7-9
j_call: TRBJ2-7
d_call: -
cdr3_length: 12

cdr3_aa: CASSLGPQGTQYF
cdr3_nt: TGTGCCAGCAGCTTGGGCCCACAGGGGACCCAGTACTTC
clone_size: -
v_call: TRBV5-4
j_call: TRBJ2-5
d_call: -
cdr3_length: 13

cdr3_aa: CASSVVMGDLNTEAFF
cdr3_nt: TGTGCCAGCAGCGTAGTCATGGGGGATCTGAACACTGAAGCTTTCTTT
clone_size: -
v_call: TRBV9
j_call: TRBJ1-1
d_call: -
cdr3_length: 16

cdr3_aa: CASSLALAGFGYTF
cdr3_nt: TGTGCCAGCAGCTTAGCCCTGGCAGGGTTTGGCTACACCTTC
clone_size: -
v_call: TRBV11-2
j_call: TRBJ1-2
d_call: -
cdr3_length: 14

cdr3_aa: CASSSARTLQGYF
cdr3_nt: TGTGCCAGCAGCTCGGCGCGTACGCTTCAGGGGTACTTC
clone_size: once
v_call: TRBV7-9
j_call: TRBJ2-7
d_call: -
cdr3_length: 13

cdr3_aa: CASSPGGGGEETQYF
cdr3_nt: TGTGCCAGCAGCCCCGGTGGGGGGGGAGAAGAGACCCAGTACTTC
clone_size: -
v_call: TRBV5-4
j_call: TRBJ2-5
d_call: TRBD2
cdr3_length: 15

cdr3_aa: CATSRDTEAGGHYNEQFF
cdr3_nt: TGTGCCACCAGCAGAGATACCGAGGCGGGAGGGCATTACAATGAGCAGTTCTTC
clone_size: -
v_call: TRBV15
j_call: TRBJ2-1
d_call: TRBD2
cdr3_length: 18

cdr3_aa: CASGTGGRQPHNEQFF
cdr3_nt: TGTGCCAGCGGGACGGGAGGCCGGCAGCCTCACAATGAGCAGTTCTTC
clone_size: -
v_call: TRBV7-9
j_call: TRBJ2-1
d_call: TRBD2
cdr3_length: 16

cdr3_aa: CASSLTIKNTEAFF
cdr3_nt: TGTGCCAGCAGTCTCACCATAAAGAACACTGAAGCTTTCTTT
clone_size: -
v_call: TRBV28
j_call: TRBJ1-1
d_call: -
cdr3_length: 14

cdr3_aa: CASTPFKREVNTGELFF
cdr3_nt: TGTGCCAGCACCCCTTTTAAGCGGGAGGTTAACACCGGGGAGCTGTTTTTT
clone_size: -
v_call: TRBV5-4
j_call: TRBJ2-2
d_call: TRBD2
cdr3_length: 17

cdr3_aa: CATSPGGRSGNTIYF
cdr3_nt: TGTGCCACCTCCCCGGGGGGCAGGTCTGGAAACACCATATATTTT
clone_size: -
v_call: TRBV9
j_call: TRBJ1-3
d_call: -
cdr3_length: 15

cdr3_aa: CASSVPGLAGVEGLGDTQYF
cdr3_nt: TGTGCCAGCAGTGTTCCGGGACTAGCGGGAGTGGAGGGTTTGGGAGATACGCAGTATTTT
clone_size: -
v_call: TRBV28
j_call: TRBJ2-3
d_call: TRBD2
cdr3_length: 20

cdr3_aa: CASSANSGSAYNEQFF
cdr3_nt: TGTGCCAGCAGCGCGAACAGCGGATCAGCCTACAATGAGCAGTTCTTC
clone_size: -
v_call: TRBV7-9
j_call: TRBJ2-1
d_call: -
cdr3_length: 16

cdr3_aa: CAWSVLESNIQYF
cdr3_nt: TGTGCCTGGAGTGTACTGGAGAGCAACATTCAGTACTTC
clone_size: -
v_call: TRBV30
j_call: TRBJ2-4
d_call: -
cdr3_length: 13

cdr3_aa: CASIPGGSPNEQYF
cdr3_nt: TGTGCCAGCATTCCGGGGGGGAGTCCTAACGAGCAGTACTTC
clone_size: -
v_call: TRBV28
j_call: TRBJ2-7
d_call: TRBD2
cdr3_length: 14

cdr3_aa: CASSLDPGKTQYF
cdr3_nt: TGTGCCAGCAGCTTAGATCCGGGGAAGACCCAGTACTTC
clone_size: once
v_call: TRBV11-2
j_call: TRBJ2-5
d_call: -
cdr3_length: 13

cdr3_aa: CARRMGNGSNQPQHF
cdr3_nt: TGTGCCAGAAGGATGGGTAATGGGAGCAATCAGCCCCAGCATTTT
clone_size: -
v_call: TRBV5-3
j_call: TRBJ1-5
d_call: -
cdr3_length: 15

cdr3_aa: CASSQAPSADTQYF
cdr3_nt: TGCGCCAGCAGCCAAGCCCCTAGCGCAGATACGCAGTATTTT
clone_size: -
v_call: TRBV4-1
j_call: TRBJ2-3
d_call: -
cdr3_length: 14

cdr3_aa: CASSWSGLAVGETQYF
cdr3_nt: TGTGCCAGCAGTTGGTCGGGACTAGCGGTGGGGGAGACCCAGTACTTC
clone_size: -
v_call: TRBV27
j_call: TRBJ2-5
d_call: TRBD2
cdr3_length: 16

cdr3_aa: CASSLEGGAYGYTF
cdr3_nt: TGTGCCAGCAGCTTAGAAGGAGGAGCCTATGGCTACACCTTC
clone_size: -
v_call: TRBV11-2
j_call: TRBJ1-2
d_call: -
cdr3_length: 14